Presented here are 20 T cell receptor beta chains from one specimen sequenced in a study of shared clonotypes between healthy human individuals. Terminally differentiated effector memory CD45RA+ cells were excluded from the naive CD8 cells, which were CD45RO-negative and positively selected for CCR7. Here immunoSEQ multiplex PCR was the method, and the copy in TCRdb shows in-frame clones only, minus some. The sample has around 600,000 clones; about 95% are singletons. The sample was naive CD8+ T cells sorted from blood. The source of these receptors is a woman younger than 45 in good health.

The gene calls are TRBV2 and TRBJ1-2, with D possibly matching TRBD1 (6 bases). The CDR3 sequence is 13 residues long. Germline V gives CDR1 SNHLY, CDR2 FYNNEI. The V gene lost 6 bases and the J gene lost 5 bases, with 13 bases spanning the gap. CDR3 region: CASSTGSPYGYTF. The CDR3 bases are TGTGCCAGCAGCACAGGGTCTCCTTATGGCTACACCTTC.

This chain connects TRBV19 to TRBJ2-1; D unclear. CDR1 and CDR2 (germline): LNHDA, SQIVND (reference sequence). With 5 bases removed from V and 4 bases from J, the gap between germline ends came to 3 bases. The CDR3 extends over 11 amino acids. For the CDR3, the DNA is TGTGCCAGTAGTTTATACAATGAGCAGTTCTTC. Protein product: CASSLYNEQFF.

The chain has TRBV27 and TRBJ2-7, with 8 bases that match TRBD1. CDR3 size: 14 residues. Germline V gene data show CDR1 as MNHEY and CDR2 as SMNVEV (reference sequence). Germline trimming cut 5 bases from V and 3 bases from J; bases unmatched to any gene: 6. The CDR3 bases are TGTGCCAGCAGTCCCGGGACAGGATACTACGAGCAGTACTTC. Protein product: CASSPGTGYYEQYF.

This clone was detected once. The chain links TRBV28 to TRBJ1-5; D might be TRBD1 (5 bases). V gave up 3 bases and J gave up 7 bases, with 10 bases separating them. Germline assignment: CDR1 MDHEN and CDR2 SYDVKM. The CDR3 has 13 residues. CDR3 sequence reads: CASSFGGRQPQHF. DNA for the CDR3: TGTGCCAGCAGTTTCGGGGGGAGGCAGCCCCAGCATTTT. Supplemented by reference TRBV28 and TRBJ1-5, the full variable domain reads DVKVTQSSRYLVKRTGEKVFLECVQDMDHENMFWYRQDPGLGLRLIYFSYDVKMKEKGDIPEGYSVSREKKERFSLILESASTNQTSMYLCASSFGGRQPQHFGDGTRLSIL.

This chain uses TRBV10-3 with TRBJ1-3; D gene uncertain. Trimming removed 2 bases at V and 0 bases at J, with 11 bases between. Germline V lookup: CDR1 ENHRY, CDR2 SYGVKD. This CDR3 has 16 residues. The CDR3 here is CAISEMLELSGNTIYF. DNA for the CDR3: TGTGCCATCAGTGAGATGTTGGAGCTCTCTGGAAACACCATATATTTT.

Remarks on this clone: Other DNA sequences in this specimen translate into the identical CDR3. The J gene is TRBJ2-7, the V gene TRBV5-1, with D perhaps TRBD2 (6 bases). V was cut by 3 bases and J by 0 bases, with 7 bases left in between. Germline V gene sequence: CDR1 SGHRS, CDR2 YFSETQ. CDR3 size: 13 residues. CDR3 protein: CASSSTSSYEQYF. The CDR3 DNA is TGCGCCAGCAGCTCGACTAGCTCCTACGAGCAGTACTTC.

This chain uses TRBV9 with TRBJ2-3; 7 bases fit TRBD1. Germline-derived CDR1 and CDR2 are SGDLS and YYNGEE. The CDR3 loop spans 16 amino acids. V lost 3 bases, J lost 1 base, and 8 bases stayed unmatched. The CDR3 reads CASSAPTGVGTDTQYF. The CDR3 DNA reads TGTGCCAGCAGCGCCCCAACAGGGGTTGGCACAGATACGCAGTATTTT.

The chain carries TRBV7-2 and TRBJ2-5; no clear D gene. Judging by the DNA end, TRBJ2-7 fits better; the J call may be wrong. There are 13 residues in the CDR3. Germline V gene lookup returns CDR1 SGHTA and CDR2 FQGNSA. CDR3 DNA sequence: TGTGCCAGCAGCTTTACAGAGATCTACGAGCAGTACTTC. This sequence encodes CASSFTEIYEQYF.

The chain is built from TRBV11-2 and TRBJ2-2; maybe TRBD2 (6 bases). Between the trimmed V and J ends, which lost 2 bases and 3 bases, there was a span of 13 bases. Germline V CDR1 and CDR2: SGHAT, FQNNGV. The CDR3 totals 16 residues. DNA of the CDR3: TGTGCCAGCAGCTTACTCGGGAGCTCCTACACCGGGGAGCTGTTTTTT. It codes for CASSLLGSSYTGELFF.

The CDR3 reads CASSSPQGPLYSYEQYF. The CDR3 region has the DNA TGTGCCAGCAGCTCTCCTCAGGGGCCCTTATACTCCTACGAGCAGTACTTC. This rearrangement joins TRBV7-9 to TRBJ2-7, with TRBD1 as a possible D gene (6 bases). There are 17 residues in the CDR3. Germline V lookup: CDR1 SEHNR, CDR2 FQNEAQ (reference sequence). Trimming shortened V by 4 bases and J by 0 bases, and 19 bases separated the two germline ends.

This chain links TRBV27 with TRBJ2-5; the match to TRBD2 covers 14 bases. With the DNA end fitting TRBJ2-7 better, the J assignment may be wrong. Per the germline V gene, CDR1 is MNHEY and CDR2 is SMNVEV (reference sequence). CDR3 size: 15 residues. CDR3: CASSLGTSGRNEQYF. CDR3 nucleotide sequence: TGTGCCAGCAGTTTAGGGACTAGCGGGAGAAACGAGCAGTACTTC.

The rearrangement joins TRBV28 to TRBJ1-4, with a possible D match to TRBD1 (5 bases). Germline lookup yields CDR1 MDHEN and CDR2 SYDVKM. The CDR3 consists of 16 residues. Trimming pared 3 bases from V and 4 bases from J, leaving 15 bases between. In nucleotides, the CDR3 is TGTGCCAGCAGTTTGGAACTGGGGCCCCTTAATGAAAAACTGTTTTTT. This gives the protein CASSLELGPLNEKLFF.

This CDR3 reads CATSREAADTQYF. CDR3 bases: TGTGCCACCAGCAGAGAGGCGGCAGATACGCAGTATTTT. V usage is TRBV15 and J usage is TRBJ2-3; D is uncertain. This CDR3 is built from 13 residues. V lost 0 bases to trimming and J lost 4 bases, with 5 bases between them. The germline V gene has CDR1 LNHNV and CDR2 YYDKDF (reference sequence).

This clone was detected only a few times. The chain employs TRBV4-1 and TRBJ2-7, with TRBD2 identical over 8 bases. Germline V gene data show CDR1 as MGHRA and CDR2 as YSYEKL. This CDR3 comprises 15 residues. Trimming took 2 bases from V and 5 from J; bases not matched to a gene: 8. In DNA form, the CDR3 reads TGCGCCAGCAGCCAATACGCTAGCGGGCGGGACGAGCAGTACTTC. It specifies CASSQYASGRDEQYF.

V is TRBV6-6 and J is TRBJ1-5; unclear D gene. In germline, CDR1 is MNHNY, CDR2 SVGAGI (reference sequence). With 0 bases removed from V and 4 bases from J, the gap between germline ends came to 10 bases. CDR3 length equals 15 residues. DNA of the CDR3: TGTGCCAGCAGTTACTCCTTGGAAGCTAATCAGCCCCAGCATTTT. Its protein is CASSYSLEANQPQHF.

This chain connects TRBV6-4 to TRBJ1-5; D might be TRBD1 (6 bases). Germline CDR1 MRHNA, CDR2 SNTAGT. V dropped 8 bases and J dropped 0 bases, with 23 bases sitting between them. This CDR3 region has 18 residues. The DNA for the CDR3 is TGTGCCAGCGTCGGCCGAAACCCCCGGACAGCTAGCAATCAGCCCCAGCATTTT. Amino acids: CASVGRNPRTASNQPQHF.

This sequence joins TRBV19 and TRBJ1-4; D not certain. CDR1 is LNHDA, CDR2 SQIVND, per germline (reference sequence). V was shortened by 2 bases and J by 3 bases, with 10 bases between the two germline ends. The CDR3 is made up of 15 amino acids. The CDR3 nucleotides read TGTGCCAGTAGTATAAAGGACGGTCCTAATGAAAAACTGTTTTTT. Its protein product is CASSIKDGPNEKLFF.

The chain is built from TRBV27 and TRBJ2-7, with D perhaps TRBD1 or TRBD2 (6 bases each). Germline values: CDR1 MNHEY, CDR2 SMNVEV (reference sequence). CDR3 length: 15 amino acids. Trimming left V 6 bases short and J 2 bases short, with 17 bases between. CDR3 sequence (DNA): TGTGCCAGCAGGGAACAGGGAGGTGGGACCTACGAGCAGTACTTC. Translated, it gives CASREQGGGTYEQYF.

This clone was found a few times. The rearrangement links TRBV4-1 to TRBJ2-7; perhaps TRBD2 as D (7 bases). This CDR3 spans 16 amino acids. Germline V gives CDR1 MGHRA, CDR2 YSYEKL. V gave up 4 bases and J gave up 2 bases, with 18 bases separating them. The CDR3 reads CASSPSRGASAYEQYF. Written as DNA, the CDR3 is TGCGCCAGCAGCCCTAGCCGGGGGGCTTCTGCCTACGAGCAGTACTTC.

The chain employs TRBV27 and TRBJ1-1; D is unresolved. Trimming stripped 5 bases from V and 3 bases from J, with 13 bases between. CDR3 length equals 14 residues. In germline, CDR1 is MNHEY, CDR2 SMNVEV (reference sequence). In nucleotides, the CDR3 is TGTGCCAGCAGTCCCGAGAACTCGGACACTGAAGCTTTCTTT. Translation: CASSPENSDTEAFF.